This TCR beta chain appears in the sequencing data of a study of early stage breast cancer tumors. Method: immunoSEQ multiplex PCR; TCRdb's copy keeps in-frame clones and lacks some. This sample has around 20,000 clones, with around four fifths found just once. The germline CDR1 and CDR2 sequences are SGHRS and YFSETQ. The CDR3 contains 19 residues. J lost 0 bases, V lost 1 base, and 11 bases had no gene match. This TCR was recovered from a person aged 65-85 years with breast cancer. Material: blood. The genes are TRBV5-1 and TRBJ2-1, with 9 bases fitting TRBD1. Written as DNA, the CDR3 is TGCGCCAGCAGCTTGAAGGACAGGGGCTGGGGAGGCTCCTACAATGAGCAGTTCTTC. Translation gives CASSLKDRGWGGSYNEQFF.